This T cell receptor beta chain stems from a study of siplizumab effects on memory and regulatory T cells. V was shortened by 4 bases and J by 0 bases, with 13 bases between the two germline ends. The CDR3 sequence is 15 residues long. Germline V gene lookup returns CDR1 LNHDA and CDR2 SQIVND (reference sequence). About this clone: The antigen is undetermined.

The data were produced by immunoSEQ multiplex PCR, yet TCRdb's version contains in-frame clones alone and is incomplete. Of 70,000 to 95,000 clones in the sample, approximately 94% were seen once. Study findings and constraints: Tracing alloreactive clones into unstimulated subsets worked for only a minor fraction of them. Major contributors to the alloresponse seemed to be naive T cells, which also appeared more diverse than memory cells. Suppressive activity of Tregs proliferating in siplizumab cultures remained unconfirmed.

This TCR derives from a human donor in good health. The specimen was CD8+ T cells sorted from blood. The rearrangement joins TRBV19 to TRBJ2-7, with D maybe TRBD2 (5 bases). The CDR3: CASSTLLGDSYEQYF. The CDR3 DNA follows: TGTGCCAGTAGTACCCTCCTGGGAGACTCCTACGAGCAGTACTTC.